The sequence of this TCR beta chain was determined in a study of T cells in Graves' hyperthyroidism and ophthalmopathy. The PBMCs were taken from around 9.1 ml of fresh peripheral blood. V shed 6 bases and J 4 bases; nucleotides not matched to a gene: 5. The CDR3 is made up of 14 amino acids. CDR1 is MNHEY, CDR2 SVGEGT, per germline. This clonotype was observed many times. RNA transcripts served as the template for amplifying TCR beta CDR3 regions. The HTBI primer set drove a first-round RT-PCR of the TCR CDR3. TCRdb analysed the multiplex PCR reads with MiXCR anew, one entry per CDR3 protein. The table lists approximately 250,000 distinct CDR3 sequences, approximately 24% of them singletons, with around 40% in the top ten.

The chain uses TRBV6-2 or TRBV6-3 and TRBJ1-1, with 10 bases aligning to TRBD1. The sequence came from a woman in her thirties or forties with Graves' ophthalmopathy. Material: blood. CDR3 loop: CASRRGQGSTEAFF. CDR3 in DNA: TGTGCCAGCAGGAGGGGACAGGGGAGCACTGAAGCTTTCTTT.